This TCR beta chain emerged from a study of response to subunit inactivated influenza vaccine. Study observations and caveats: Authors suggested seasonal influenza vaccinations each recruit few new T cells.

TCRdb re-derived calls from the RT-PCR reads in MiXCR, one entry per CDR3 protein. The sample holds some 800,000 distinct CDR3 sequences, about 20% seen once. This clonotype has a handful of counts. The antigen remains undetermined. The CDR3 contains 12 residues. Deletions cut 4 bases from V and 6 bases from J, with 10 bases between. Sequencing used PBMCs from blood, obtained 4 to 6 days after vaccination. The sequence was obtained from a man aged 50-60 years who received an inactivated influenza vaccine. The chain carries TRBV12-3 or TRBV12-4 and TRBJ2-7, with D perhaps TRBD1 or TRBD2 (5 bases each). The CDR3 sequence: CASSSLGVEQYF. The CDR3 bases are TGTGCCAGCAGTTCTTTGGGGGTCGAGCAGTACTTC.